This T cell receptor (beta chain) was identified in a study of T cell responses to AZD1222 COVID-19 vaccine. Study results and limitations: Elevations in Spike-specific TCR breadth and depth followed administration of two AZD1222 doses. Unmutated variant regions reportedly attract nearly half of all spike-specific TCRs. Regions 160-218 and 743-854 dominated among vaccine-associated CD4 TCRs spanning spike. At baseline, just five to seven AZD1222 recipients tested seropositive.

The germline V gene encodes CDR1 MDHEN and CDR2 SYDVKM. The CDR3 extends over 13 amino acids. V was cut by 4 bases and J by 0 bases, with 7 bases left in between. Sequenced by immunoSEQ multiplex PCR; TCRdb stores in-frame clones only, minus some. The sample has 120,000 or so clones; approximately 90% are singletons. Worth noting for this clone: Antigen unknown.

The TCR sequence derives from an adult in good health. The material was peripheral blood, obtained on day 0 of AZD1222 vaccination. This chain joins TRBV28 and TRBJ2-7; D unclear. As DNA, the CDR3 is TGTGCCAGCAGTTCGACGGTCTCCTACGAGCAGTACTTC. Residues: CASSSTVSYEQYF.